This T cell receptor (beta chain) was recovered during a study of T-cell memory formation after mild COVID-19. Study background: TCR clusters mostly belonged to single donors. The study's findings and limits: The appearance of some responding clones in pre-infection memory suggested that cross-reactive memory joined. CD4+ contracting clones lay mainly in CM and EM, CD8+ ones in EMRA.

This clonotype has a single count. The target antigen is unknown. Germline V CDR1 and CDR2: DFQATT, SNEGSKA (reference sequence). The CDR3 has 17 residues. V lost 0 bases and J lost 1; bases outside the gene matches: 8. 5'RACE, which relied on constant-segment primers, yielded TCR alpha and TCR beta cDNA libraries carrying sample barcodes and UMIs. TCRdb used MiXCR to reprocess the 5' RACE reads, holding one entry per CDR3 protein. The sample has about 420,000 distinct CDR3 sequences, 23% seen once. This clonotype originated in an adult woman who had mild COVID-19 (a few samples of this study predate the infection). Cell type and time point are not known. The sequenced sample consisted of PBMCs or a T cell subset sorted from them (not recorded which). The rearrangement joins TRBV20-1 to TRBJ2-1; 8 positions agree with TRBD2. The CDR3 nucleotides read TGCAGTGCTAGAGACACCTCCGGCGGGAGGTCCTACAATGAGCAGTTCTTC. Amino acid sequence: CSARDTSGGRSYNEQFF.